This T cell receptor beta chain is from a study of blood T cell repertoires in COVID-19. Study-wide context: Whether acute or convalescent, the COVID-19 samples came from the United States, Italy and Spain.

Recruitment covered about 25 US areas and drew participants whose ages spanned roughly 18 to 89 years. All exposed participants met a person with COVID-19 within 2 weeks before entering the study. V lost 1 base and J lost 3, with 9 bases in between. CDR1 and CDR2 from the germline V gene are SGHTA and FQGNSA. The CDR3 spans 14 residues. Libraries were prepared by immunoSEQ multiplex PCR; TCRdb keeps only in-frame clonotypes and omits some of them. This sample has hundreds of thousands of clones; 65% to 90% occur once, and the top ten carry approximately 4.8%. The sequence derives from a young woman who had been exposed to COVID-19. The rearrangement joins TRBV7-2 to TRBJ1-1; D is possibly TRBD1 (6 bases). Material for sequencing was PBMCs or T cells enriched from blood (not recorded which). The CDR3 spells CASSLVPGDTEAFF. For the CDR3, the DNA is TGTGCCAGCAGCTTAGTTCCAGGGGACACTGAAGCTTTCTTT. Drawing the rest from reference TRBV7-2 and TRBJ1-1, the complete variable domain is GAGVSQSPSNKVTEKGKDVELRCDPISGHTALYWYRQSLGQGLEFLIYFQGNSAPDKSGLPSDRFSAERTGGSVSTLTIQRTQQEDSAVYLCASSLVPGDTEAFFGQGTRLTVV.